The clone carrying this T cell receptor beta chain was detected only once. This sample is part of a study of blood T cell repertoires in COVID-19. Whole-study context: From T cells, B-cell-depleted T cells, or PBMCs came the material, which was cDNA or gDNA.

The germline gives CDR1 LNHDA, CDR2 SQIVND (reference sequence). V gave up 7 bases and J gave up 5 bases, with 15 bases separating them. The CDR3 runs to 15 residues. Original processing notes: Estimation of nucleated cell counts was performed using reference gene primer amplification. The repertoire was sequenced with immunoSEQ multiplex PCR; TCRdb's copy has only in-frame clones and lacks some. V and J calls and clone size follow that table, whereas D and trimming were derived from the DNA. The data contain around 620,000 clones, around 89% of them singletons. Material for sequencing was peripheral blood. The receptor's source is a woman aged 18 to 35 with acute or convalescent COVID-19. The rearrangement joins TRBV19 to TRBJ1-6; perhaps TRBD1 as D (6 bases). The CDR3 DNA reads TGTGCCAGTAAGAGAGACAGGACCAATAATTCACCCCTCCACTTT. This translates into CASKRDRTNNSPLHF.